This T cell receptor (beta chain) was documented in a study of beta chain features in type 1 diabetes (dated by TCRdb to 2017 to 2018). At the level of the whole study: No differences in mean age, gender distribution, total cell number or subset yield were found between patients and healthy donors. Across all samples, about 110 million sorted cells were examined, and cell number per subset correlated strongly with RNA yield. In the study, TCRB repertoires of sorted circulating CD4+ T cell subsets from recently diagnosed type 1 diabetes patients were compared with those of matched healthy donors. Regulatory and stem cell-like memory subsets were obtained from only 8 patients and roughly eight healthy donors, while naive and central memory subsets were obtained from all 30 or so donors. Results the study describes overall, beyond this receptor: Sequencing cDNA rather than genomic DNA could over-represent highly expressing activated cells, although activation and CD3 levels did not differ between groups. Naive, central memory and regulatory TCRB repertoires appeared more similar among patients than among healthy donors. Type 1 diabetes patients showed a moderate but significant shortening of TCRB CDR3 length in all four CD4+ subsets. PCR may preferentially amplify shorter templates, but because patient and control samples were amplified and corrected together, any resulting skew would affect both groups equally. Fewer insertions and more nucleotide deletions at VDJ recombination sites were observed in patients with type 1 diabetes, implying thymic rearrangement abnormalities. Because the HLA sub-analyses included only small numbers of individuals, any influence of HLA type on TCRB rearrangement was left unresolved.

Each donor gave one peripheral blood draw, approximately 110 mL on average, collected into heparinised tubes. Naive, central memory, regulatory and stem cell-like memory CD4+ T cells were sorted on a BD FACSAria II using a panel including CD45RO, CCR7, CD25, CD127, CD95 and CD27. All sorted populations exceeded 95% purity. Right away, PBMCs were isolated by Lymphoprep density gradient centrifugation and were stained directly, with no culture step. So that batch effects would be minimized, each experiment stained and sorted samples in pairs, pairing one healthy donor with one patient. A note on this clone: No antigen is known for it. No quality values exist for individual bases; no much larger clone is one base distant.

V was cut back by 4 bases and J by 1 base, leaving a gap of 10 bases between them. Taken from the germline V gene, the CDR1 and CDR2 loops are ENHRY and SYGVKD. The CDR3 starts with the cysteine, ends with the phenylalanine, and has 14 residues. This entry keeps only the CDR3 DNA: 42 bases, framed from base 1. The High Capacity cDNA Reverse Transcription Kit was used to reverse transcribe all of the isolated RNA, meaning that expressed TCRB transcripts were what got sequenced. Deep immunoSEQ sequencing was applied to naive, central memory and regulatory T cell samples, giving an average of roughly 3.5 million total reads per sample. Sorted cells were lysed in RLT buffer and RNA was extracted with DNase-treated RNeasy Micro or Mini kits, depending on cell number. Each cell subset was processed separately to prevent cross-contamination, with patient and healthy donor samples processed together. TCRB sequences were amplified from cDNA with the immunoSEQ multiplex PCR, producing 87-bp fragments spanning the CDR3 region. Sequencing of the amplicons was done on the Illumina HiSeq platform. As for the original processing: PCR bias was computationally corrected using synthetic template baselines, reads within Hamming distance 2 were collapsed, and singletons that could not be merged were discarded. Reads were aligned against IMGT to assign V, D and J genes, CDR3 length and insertions or deletions at six rearrangement sites. Clonotype counts were normalized to sorted cell number within each subset before computing true diversity and Gini coefficients with the tcR R package. The overlap coefficient, calculated on TCRB nucleotide sequences, was used to quantify repertoire sharing. As a proxy for the pre-selection repertoire, out-of-frame TCRB sequences from naive cells were analyzed. TCRdb limited this immuneACCESS table to in-frame rearrangements with V and J called. A share of clones is missing; checked studies link under half to unresolved V genes, and the rest is unexplained. The D gene and trimming were derived from the DNA, and the V and J assignments and clone size from that table. The sample has around 250,000 clones on record, roughly an eighth of them singletons. The top ten constitute 0.017% of the sample.

Sequenced material: naive CD4+ T cells from blood. This specimen's cell subset or site label, interpreted: true naive CD4+ T cells. Rearrangement joined TRBV10-3 to TRBJ1-2; TRBD1 is possibly the D segment (5 matching bases). The receptor was derived from a young man with type 1 diabetes. The nucleotide sequence reads as follows: TGTGCCATCAGTGCCAGGGTTGATAACTATGGCTACACCTTC. This gives the protein CAISARVDNYGYTF.